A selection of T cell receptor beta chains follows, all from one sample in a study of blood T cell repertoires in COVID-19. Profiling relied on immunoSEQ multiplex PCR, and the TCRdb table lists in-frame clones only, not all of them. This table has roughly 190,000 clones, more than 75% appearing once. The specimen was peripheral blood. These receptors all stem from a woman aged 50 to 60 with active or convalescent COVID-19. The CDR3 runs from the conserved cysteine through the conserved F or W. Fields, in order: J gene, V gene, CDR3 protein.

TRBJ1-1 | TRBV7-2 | CASSPRQGGTEAFF
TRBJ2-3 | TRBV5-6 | CASQRGSSTDTQYF
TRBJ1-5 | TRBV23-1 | CASSQSVGGVRSNQPQHF
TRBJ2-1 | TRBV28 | CASTIGLAGGEQFF
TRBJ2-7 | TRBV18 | CASSLDSYEQYF
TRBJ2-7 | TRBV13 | CASSPRDAYEQYF
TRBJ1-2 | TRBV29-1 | CSVAGRAVANYGYTF
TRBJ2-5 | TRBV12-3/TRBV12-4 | CASTRGQEETQYF
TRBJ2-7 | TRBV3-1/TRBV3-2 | CASSQGRSPSSYEQYF
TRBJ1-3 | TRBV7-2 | CASSPPGVRGNTIYF
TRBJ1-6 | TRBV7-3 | CASSWSGGENSPLHF
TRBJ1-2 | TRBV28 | CASSLVAGYGYTF
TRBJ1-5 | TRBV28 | CASSFRGLGNQPQHF
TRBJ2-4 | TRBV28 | CASFQVAKNIQYF
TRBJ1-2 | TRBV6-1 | CASSEGQGGYGYTF
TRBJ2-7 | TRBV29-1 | CSVGGDLPYEQYF
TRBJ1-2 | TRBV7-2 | CASSGMMGLRTPLF
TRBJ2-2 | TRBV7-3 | CASSLGLAGLTGELFF
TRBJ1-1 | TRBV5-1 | CASSSGTNQMNTEAFF
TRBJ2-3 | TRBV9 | CASSARTSGGRVTDTQYF
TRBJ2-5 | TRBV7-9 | CASSLEASGSQETQYF
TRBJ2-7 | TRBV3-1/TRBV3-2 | CASSQTVGAGGYEQYF
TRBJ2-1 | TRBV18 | CASSPLPPKGGGLWNEQFF
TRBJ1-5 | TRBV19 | CASNGQPYSNQPQHF
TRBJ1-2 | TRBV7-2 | CASSQQVIYGYTF
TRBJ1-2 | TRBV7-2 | CASSLTLRTAFSYGYTF
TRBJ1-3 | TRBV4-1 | CASSQDGAGGGNTIYF
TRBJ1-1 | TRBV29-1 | CSVVVAGGTEAFF
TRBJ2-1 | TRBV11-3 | CASSQINYNEQFF
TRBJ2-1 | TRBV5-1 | CASSSSGSVNNEQFF